These 6 T cell receptor beta chains originate from one sample sequenced in a study. TCRdb called the 5' RACE reads again in MiXCR, with one record for every CDR3 protein. This sample has about 53,000 distinct CDR3 sequences; approximately 25% occur once, and the top ten carry about 3%. The sequenced material came from tumor-infiltrating naive CD4+ T cells sorted from the breast tumor. This sample's subset: naive CD4+ T cells, CD4+CD45RA+CD25-. The receptors here all came from a female donor with breast cancer.

With respect to this clonotype: This may come from a read error, since a much larger clone is one base off. The chain has TRBV6-5 and TRBJ1-1; the match to TRBD1 covers 10 bases. This CDR3 is built from 16 residues. The ends lost 2 bases at V and 5 bases at J; junction bases unmatched: 8. In germline, CDR1 is MNHEY, CDR2 SVGAGI. The CDR3 DNA follows: TGTGCCAGCAGTTACATTCGGACAGGGGGGAAAACTGAAGCTTTCTTT. Translation gives CASSYIRTGGKTEAFF.

The rearrangement joins TRBV4-2 to TRBJ1-1; D remains ambiguous. The V and J ends lost 4 bases and 4 bases respectively, with 16 bases between them. CDR1 and CDR2 from the germline V gene are LGHNA and YNFKEQ. The CDR3 is made up of 15 amino acids. CDR3 DNA sequence: TGTGCCAGCAGCCCCACGACCTGGGTGGGCACTGAAGCTTTCTTT. Protein product: CASSPTTWVGTEAFF.

This clonotype was picked up a small number of times. The V call is TRBV10-3, the J call TRBJ1-1; 7 bases map to TRBD1. V trimming: 6 bases; J trimming: 5 bases; junction bases outside the gene matches: 9. CDR3 length: 14 amino acids. Germline V gene sequence: CDR1 ENHRY, CDR2 SYGVKD. This chain's CDR3 is CAISLDRVGTEAFF. The DNA for the CDR3 is TGTGCCATCAGCTTAGACAGGGTAGGGACTGAAGCTTTCTTT.

The J gene is TRBJ2-5, the V gene TRBV20-1; 10 bases align to TRBD2. V lost 2 bases to trimming and J lost 5 bases; unmatched junction nucleotides: 8. The CDR3 extends over 15 amino acids. From germline, CDR1 is DFQATT and CDR2 SNEGSKA (reference sequence). The CDR3 loop reads CSARTERGGLETQYF. The CDR3 DNA sequence: TGCAGTGCTAGAACAGAGCGGGGGGGCCTGGAGACCCAGTACTTC.

This sequence joins TRBV19 and TRBJ1-5; tentatively, D is TRBD1 (5 bases). Germline V gene data show CDR1 as LNHDA and CDR2 as SQIVND (reference sequence). V shed 6 bases and J shed 3 bases, with 18 bases lying between them. The CDR3 runs 16 residues. The CDR3 nucleotides are TGTGCCAGTAGCACTAATACGGGGCGGTTCAATCAGCCCCAGCATTTT. It encodes CASSTNTGRFNQPQHF.

The rearrangement uses TRBV6-5 and TRBJ2-3; D ambiguous. Per the germline V gene, CDR1 is MNHEY and CDR2 is SVGAGI. Trimming cost V 0 bases and J 1 base, with 14 bases left between them. The CDR3 runs 17 residues. The CDR3 nucleotides are TGTGCCAGCAGTTACTCGAAGGGTTCGGCAGGCACAGATACGCAGTATTTT. It codes for CASSYSKGSAGTDTQYF.